The source of this TCR beta chain is a study of spatial heterogeneity in lung cancer. About the research overall: Alpha-chain sequences were consistently detected in smaller numbers than beta-chain sequences. Whole-study results and caveats: The numbers of ubiquitous and regional expanded TCRs correlated with ubiquitous and regional nonsynonymous mutations, respectively. Tumor mutation count correlated with how many alpha and beta TCRs expanded intratumorally.

Documented time point: sample taken at primary tumor resection. V lost 3 bases and J lost 0; bases outside the gene matches: 10. Germline V gives CDR1 SGHRS, CDR2 YFSETQ. This CDR3 is built from 18 residues. TCR cDNA molecules were tagged individually, and each one carried a unique molecular identifier. TCRdb recomputed calls from the 5' RACE reads with MiXCR, one row per CDR3 protein. The sample consists of 100,000 to 110,000 distinct CDR3 sequences, 3.5% to 5% of them appearing once. This clonotype has at least ten counts. Antigen unknown. This chain uses TRBV5-1 with TRBJ2-2, with TRBD2 identical over 8 bases. The sequence came from a male donor with early-stage non-small cell lung cancer. Material: lung tumor tissue, obtained at surgery. In DNA form, the CDR3 reads TGCGCCAGCAGCTCCTCCCTCCGGGGGGGGGCGAACACCGGGGAGCTGTTTTTT. It yields the protein CASSSSLRGGANTGELFF.